This T cell receptor beta chain was documented in a study of human T cells and chemical hapten exposure. Across the study: Among samples, TCR yields varied mainly because of small differences in pooled library volume. Overall study results and limits: Among TCRs, those above 1 in 1000 frequency were unaffected by DPC sensitization.

Time point: healthy volunteer bleed at 2 weeks. The template was total RNA from unfractionated whole blood. Library preparation tagged each individual cDNA molecule with a unique molecular identifier. One entry per CDR3 protein results from TCRdb running MiXCR on the RACE reads. Of tens of thousands of distinct CDR3 sequences in the sample, 6.5% to 8.5% were seen once. This clonotype was counted a few times. What it binds is not known. Germline-derived CDR1 and CDR2 are GTSNPN and SVGIG (reference sequence). This CDR3 is built from 17 residues. V lost 3 bases to trimming and J lost 5 bases; unmatched junction nucleotides: 14.

Sequencing used whole blood. This rearrangement joins TRBV30 to TRBJ2-1, with 9 bases aligning to TRBD2. The receptor was derived from a human donor in good health. Some clones in this sample may be carry-over from other donors' samples. In DNA form, the CDR3 reads TGTGCCTGGAGCCTTCCTAAAGCGGGGGGACTAAACAATGAGCAGTTCTTC. It is translated as CAWSLPKAGGLNNEQFF.